Sequencing of this T cell receptor beta chain was carried out in a study of blood T cell repertoires in COVID-19 (dated by TCRdb to about 2020). For context, the study as a whole: Collaborator samples came from the United States, Italy and Spain and covered acute and convalescent phases of COVID-19. Samples were obtained from the ongoing ImmuneRACE study (first 160 participants) and from roughly 1,300 subjects provided by 6 global collaborators. Subjects who had been exposed to COVID-19, were actively infected with it, or had recovered from it provided the deeply sampled blood TCRbeta repertoires that made up the dataset. HLA class I and class II types, where available, came from metadata supplied by the sample provider rather than from assay-based typing. The repertoires were made available in a free public database intended to serve as a resource for research on the immune response to SARS-CoV-2. The material from the prospective study consisted of cDNA or gDNA derived from T cells, B-cell-depleted T cells, or PBMCs. The sample metadata nearly always contained a de-identified subject ID, COVID-19 status, age in years and sex. The full study reports these points: The amount of clinical and demographic metadata varied by source and participant and was provided uncurated.

CDR1 and CDR2 were assigned from the germline V gene (reference sequence) as LGHDT and YNNKEL. Reading from cysteine to phenylalanine, the CDR3 counts 15 amino acids. Here the CDR3 DNA is all that survives: 45 bases in frame from base 1. V is cut back by 2 bases and J by 4 bases, with 3 bases in the junction unmatched. TCRbeta CDR3 regions were amplified from genomic DNA using the immunoSEQ Assay, a bias-controlled multiplex PCR. The study's processing was this. Nucleated cell counts per sample were estimated from amplification of reference gene primers within the assay. To quantify the absolute abundance of each unique TCRbeta CDR3 rearrangement, sequence reads were collapsed and filtered. Productive Simpson clonality was computed per sample as the square root of Simpson's diversity index over productive rearrangements. TCRdb holds this immuneACCESS table with in-frame rearrangements only. Some clones are missing; in checked studies, unresolved V genes explain under half, and the rest has no known cause. The V and J calls and clone size are taken from that table; D and trimming were inferred from the DNA. The sample records roughly 360,000 clones, roughly four fifths of which are singletons. Around 1.1% of the sample is in the top ten clones.

This clone was seen a few times. The target of this receptor is not known. No per-base quality is available; no much larger clone lies one base away. Collaborating institutions collected whole blood in K2EDTA tubes following their own protocols. For TCRbeta analysis, collaborators shipped samples in one of three forms: frozen whole blood, isolated PBMCs, or DNA extracted from either of those sample types. The rearrangement joined TRBV3-1 (or the pseudogene TRBV3-2) to TRBJ1-4, with 8 junctional bases fitting TRBD1. Sequenced input: peripheral blood. This receptor was taken from a human donor with acute or convalescent COVID-19. The donor label of this sample is uncertain. The bases are TGTGCCAGCAGCCAAACGGACAGGGTTAATGAAAAACTGTTTTTT. It translates as CASSQTDRVNEKLFF.